This is a list of T cell receptor beta chains from one sample in a study of blood T cell repertoires in COVID-19. Clones were read by immunoSEQ multiplex PCR, and TCRdb kept only the in-frame ones, dropping some. Of over 200,000 clones detected, roughly 90% appear once; the ten largest clones hold roughly 4.5%. Sequencing was done on a sample of PBMCs or T cells enriched from blood (not recorded which). Receptors originate from a woman aged 30 to 39 who had been exposed to COVID-19. CDR3s include the opening cysteine and the closing phenylalanine or tryptophan. The D gene is left open where the match is weak.

>.|TRBV29-1|TRBJ1-5
CSASGGSNQPQHF
>TRBD1|TRBV5-6|TRBJ1-6
CASSLGDRERSPLHF
>TRBD1|TRBV2|TRBJ2-5
CASSWTGQETQYF
>.|TRBV28|TRBJ1-6
CASRGRSKDSPLHF
>.|TRBV2|TRBJ2-5
CASSLDSLGETQYF
>TRBD1|TRBV11-2|TRBJ1-4
CASSSEIRQGGNEKLFF
>.|TRBV14|TRBJ1-6
CASSQVLGNSPLHF
>TRBD1|TRBV11-3|TRBJ1-5
CASSLKGTARNQPQHF
>TRBD1|TRBV11-2|TRBJ2-3
CASSLTGGRADTQYF
>.|TRBV27|TRBJ2-1
CASSFGAANEQFF
>.|TRBV5-1|TRBJ1-5
CASSFGQGDQPQHF
>.|TRBV6-1|TRBJ2-1
CASSDQSAAGFGHNEQFF
>.|TRBV5-1|TRBJ1-1
CASSLITANTEAFF
>.|TRBV24-1|TRBJ1-1
CATQGPNTEAFF
>TRBD1|TRBV28|TRBJ1-2
CASSNRDRPHGYTF
>.|TRBV25-1|TRBJ1-2
CATGGGQGHGYTF
>TRBD1|TRBV5-4|TRBJ1-2
CASSPRTINRGHGYTF
>TRBD2|TRBV3-1/TRBV3-2|TRBJ2-5
CASSQMAGGRETQYF
>TRBD1|TRBV10-1|TRBJ2-3
CASSGRTGIDTDTQYF
>TRBD1|TRBV5-4|TRBJ2-5
CASSLEGTGVQETQYF
>.|TRBV3-1/TRBV3-2|TRBJ2-7
CASSQADRFYEQYF
>.|TRBV21-1|TRBJ2-7
CASSKGRQGREQYF
>TRBD1|TRBV25-1|TRBJ1-6
CANIPGQWYSPLHF
>TRBD1|TRBV18|TRBJ1-1
CASSPATGTEAFF
>.|TRBV19|TRBJ1-6
CAVGATGLGNSPLHF
>.|TRBV5-1|TRBJ2-4
CASSLGQARPMGIQYF
>.|TRBV6-5|TRBJ1-2
CASTYHSGSYYGYTF
>TRBD1|TRBV11-2|TRBJ2-1
CASSLDRVLQFF
>TRBD1|TRBV15|TRBJ2-7
CATSRRQGISYEQYF
>.|TRBV18|TRBJ1-1
CASSPRTENTEAFF
>TRBD1|TRBV11-2|TRBJ1-4
CASSSGTGVEKLFF
>TRBD1|TRBV15|TRBJ1-1
CATSRGQGTANTEAFF
>TRBD1|TRBV28|TRBJ2-2
CASSIPGGRTGELFF
>.|TRBV29-1|TRBJ1-1
CSVDATENTEAFF
>.|TRBV9|TRBJ2-2
CASSVAGSNTGELFF
>.|TRBV16|TRBJ1-5
CASSQSGEGPQHF
>.|TRBV7-8|TRBJ2-5
CASSLASTFPETQYF
>.|TRBV3-1/TRBV3-2|TRBJ2-7
CASSQGGRGQYF
>.|TRBV6-5|TRBJ1-1
CAIDSSGYTRTEAFF
>.|TRBV7-8|TRBJ1-4
CASSLGGPNEKLFF
>.|TRBV19|TRBJ2-2
CASSYQLQGHRSTYELFF
>.|TRBV6-6|TRBJ2-7
CASSYATGTYEQYF
>.|TRBV24-1|TRBJ1-2
CATSGGKEARGYTF
>.|TRBV5-1|TRBJ2-3
CASSAGISPDTQYF
>TRBD1|TRBV19|TRBJ1-1
CASSIKGQGHRTTEAFF
>.|TRBV4-1|TRBJ1-1
CASSQKGEVEAFF
>TRBD1|TRBV10-2|TRBJ2-7
CATAESLTGTGGSYEQYF
>.|TRBV29-1|TRBJ1-2
CSVEDKPYGYTF
>TRBD2|TRBV7-9|TRBJ2-4
CASSLATGGKNIQYF
>.|TRBV6-5|TRBJ1-5
CASRLDQPQHF
>TRBD1|TRBV29-1|TRBJ2-7
CSVSDRGVSYEQYF
>.|TRBV27|TRBJ2-7
CASSLSSRGPYEQYF
>TRBD1|TRBV5-1|TRBJ1-1
CASSRDRGMDTEAFF
>TRBD2|TRBV9|TRBJ2-2
CASSSGLAPRSNTGELFF